The 14 T cell receptor beta chains in this list originate from one sample, sequenced in a study of immune evolution from preneoplasia to lung adenocarcinoma. Only in-frame clones appear in the TCRdb table, and some are missing; sequencing was by immunoSEQ multiplex PCR. The sample gives around 7,000 clones, 60% to 80% of which show up once; about 18% is in the top ten. The specimen sequenced was FFPE adjacent normal lung tissue. All receptors derive from a person aged 65 to 85 with lung adenocarcinoma.

The gene calls are TRBV5-4 and TRBJ1-1, with D unclear. The CDR3 consists of 13 residues. Trimming took off 4 bases at V and 1 base at J, with 8 bases between the two ends. The germline V gene has CDR1 SGHNT and CDR2 YYREEE (reference sequence). DNA for the CDR3: TGTGCCAGCAGCCCAACCGAGAACACTGAAGCTTTCTTT. It codes for CASSPTENTEAFF.

This clone was counted a single time. The chain recombines TRBV6-6 with TRBJ1-3, with D unclear. Germline-derived CDR1 and CDR2 are MNHNY and SVGAGI (reference sequence). This CDR3 region has 15 residues. Trimming removed 5 bases from V and 4 bases from J, with 15 bases in between. CDR3 DNA: TGTGCCAGCAGTGACGGAGTATTTGTGGGAAACACCATATATTTT. Translation: CASSDGVFVGNTIYF.

The chain has TRBV6-1 and TRBJ1-1; D uncertain. Trimming cost V 5 bases and J 3 bases, with 10 bases left between them. Germline loops: CDR1 MNHNS, CDR2 SASEGT. The CDR3 is made up of 13 amino acids. CDR3 nucleotide sequence: TGTGCCAGCAGTCTCGGGAGCTACACTGAAGCTTTCTTT. This encodes CASSLGSYTEAFF.

The rearrangement joins TRBV7-2 to TRBJ1-1; D not resolved. Germline loops: CDR1 SGHTA, CDR2 FQGNSA. This CDR3 has 14 residues. V was trimmed by 5 bases and J by 4 bases, leaving 14 bases between them. CDR3 protein: CASSTEAVTTEAFF. CDR3 DNA: TGTGCCAGCAGCACCGAGGCGGTTACCACTGAAGCTTTCTTT.

V usage is TRBV28 and J usage is TRBJ2-2, with 8 bases aligning to TRBD2. In germline, CDR1 is MDHEN, CDR2 SYDVKM. The CDR3 is 18 amino acids. With V trimmed by 5 bases and J by 4 bases, 15 bases remained unmatched. DNA of the CDR3: TGTGCCAGCAGTCCGCTGGGGGCGGGGGGCCGCGGCACCGGGGAGCTGTTTTTT. It encodes CASSPLGAGGRGTGELFF.

This chain's CDR3 is CASSSGTSSYNEQFF. CDR3 nucleotides: TGTGCCAGCAGTTCCGGGACTAGCTCCTACAATGAGCAGTTCTTC. The chain has TRBV27 and TRBJ2-1; TRBD2 aligns across 8 bases. V lost 4 bases, J lost 0 bases, and 2 bases stayed unmatched. The length of the CDR3 is 15 residues. Germline CDR1 reads MNHEY; CDR2 reads SMNVEV (reference sequence).

The rearrangement joins TRBV7-3 to TRBJ1-1; 9 nucleotides match TRBD1. Trimming at V came to 3 bases and at J to 1 base, leaving 3 bases not matched to a gene. The CDR3 is 15 residues long. Germline-derived CDR1 and CDR2 are SGHTA and FQGTGA. In DNA form, the CDR3 reads TGTGCCAGCAGCTTTTTGGGACAGGGGAACACTGAAGCTTTCTTT. Its translation is CASSFLGQGNTEAFF.

The genes are TRBV19 and TRBJ2-3; TRBD2 matches at 8 bases. V was pared by 3 bases and J by 6 bases, with 8 bases of the junction left unmatched. The V gene's germline CDR1 is LNHDA and CDR2 SQIVND (reference sequence). The CDR3 consists of 15 residues. CDR3 coding DNA: TGTGCCAGTAGTATGTTGCTGGGACTAGGGGATACGCAGTATTTT. It encodes CASSMLLGLGDTQYF. Together with reference TRBV19 and TRBJ2-3, the CDR3 gives the full variable domain: DGGITQSPKYLFRKEGQNVTLSCEQNLNHDAMYWYRQDPGQGLRLIYYSQIVNDFQKGDIAEGYSVSREKKESFPLTVTSAQKNPTAFYLCASSMLLGLGDTQYFGPGTRLTVL.

The gene calls are TRBV7-9 and TRBJ2-3, with D perhaps matching TRBD2 (5 bases). Trimming shortened V by 6 bases and J by 6 bases, and 13 bases separated the two germline ends. The germline V gene encodes CDR1 SEHNR and CDR2 FQNEAQ (reference sequence). The CDR3 is 13 amino acids. CDR3 region: CASRPEGGDTQYF. The DNA for the CDR3 is TGTGCCAGCAGACCCGAGGGCGGGGATACGCAGTATTTT.

The chain links TRBV13 to TRBJ2-7, with D possibly being TRBD1 (5 bases). Germline V gives CDR1 PRHDT, CDR2 FYEKMQ (reference sequence). V was shortened by 5 bases and J by 7 bases, with 18 bases between the two germline ends. The CDR3 length is 14 residues. The CDR3 protein is CASSADTGKGEQYF. CDR3 nucleotide sequence: TGTGCCAGCAGCGCGGACACCGGAAAGGGAGAGCAGTACTTC.

This chain links TRBV5-1 with TRBJ2-2, with TRBD1 as a possible D gene (5 bases). Trimming cost V 2 bases and J 0 bases, with 11 bases left between them. Germline V gives CDR1 SGHRS, CDR2 YFSETQ. This CDR3 region has 16 residues. This CDR3 reads CASSFSGNANTGELFF. DNA of the CDR3: TGCGCCAGCAGCTTTTCAGGGAACGCGAACACCGGGGAGCTGTTTTTT.

The table lists this clone with a few counts. V is TRBV6-1 and J is TRBJ2-5; D could derive from TRBD1 or TRBD2 (7 bases each). This CDR3 has 15 residues. V lost 3 bases and J lost 7, with 18 bases in between. Germline V lookup: CDR1 MNHNS, CDR2 SASEGT. The CDR3 reads CASSDPGGGTATQYF. DNA of the CDR3: TGTGCCAGCAGTGACCCAGGGGGGGGGACGGCGACCCAGTACTTC.

This clone was detected only a few times. This chain connects TRBV11-2 to TRBJ2-5; D gene uncertain. Germline V gives CDR1 SGHAT, CDR2 FQNNGV. The CDR3 has 11 amino acids. Between the trimmed V and J ends, which lost 4 bases and 4 bases, there was a span of 4 bases. CDR3 residues: CASSYRETQYF. CDR3 nucleotide sequence: TGTGCCAGCAGCTACCGAGAGACCCAGTACTTC.

This clone was seen a single time. V usage is TRBV5-1 and J usage is TRBJ2-7; 9 positions agree with TRBD2. Germline-derived CDR1 and CDR2 are SGHRS and YFSETQ. Trimming at V came to 4 bases and at J to 4 bases, leaving 3 bases not matched to a gene. The CDR3 contains 13 residues. CDR3 amino acids: CASSKGLAYEQYF. The CDR3 DNA sequence: TGCGCCAGCAGCAAGGGACTAGCTTACGAGCAGTACTTC.